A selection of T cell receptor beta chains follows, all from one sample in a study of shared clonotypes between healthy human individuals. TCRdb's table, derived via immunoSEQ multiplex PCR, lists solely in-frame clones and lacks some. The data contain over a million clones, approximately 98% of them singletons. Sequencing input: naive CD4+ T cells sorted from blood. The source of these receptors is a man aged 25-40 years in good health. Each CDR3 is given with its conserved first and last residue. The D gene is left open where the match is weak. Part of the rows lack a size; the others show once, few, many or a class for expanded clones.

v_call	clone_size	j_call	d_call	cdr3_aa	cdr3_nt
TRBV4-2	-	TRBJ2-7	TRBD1	CASSLRQGESYEQYF	TGTGCCAGCAGCCTAAGACAGGGAGAATCCTACGAGCAGTACTTC
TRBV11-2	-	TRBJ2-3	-	CASSLELAGSGTDTQYF	TGTGCCAGCAGCTTAGAGTTGGCGGGCTCTGGCACAGATACGCAGTATTTT
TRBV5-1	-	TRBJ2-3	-	CASSLLSDTQYF	TGCGCCAGCAGCTTGTTGTCAGATACGCAGTATTTT
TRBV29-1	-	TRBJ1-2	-	CSVEGLEGYTF	TGCAGCGTTGAAGGCTTGGAGGGCTACACCTTC
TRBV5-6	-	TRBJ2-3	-	CASRTEAGPTDTQYF	TGTGCCAGCAGAACCGAAGCGGGCCCCACAGATACGCAGTATTTT
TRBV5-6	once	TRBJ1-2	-	CASSLPGRIGGYTF	TGTGCCAGCAGCTTGCCAGGGAGGATCGGTGGCTACACCTTC
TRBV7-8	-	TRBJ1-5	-	CASSSSSRGPNQPQHF	TGTGCCAGCAGCTCCTCATCCAGGGGTCCCAATCAGCCCCAGCATTTT
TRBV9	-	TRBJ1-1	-	CASSVDWNTEAFF	TGTGCCAGCAGCGTGGACTGGAACACTGAAGCTTTCTTT
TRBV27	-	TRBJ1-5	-	CASSSRVKDQPQHF	TGTGCCAGCAGTTCAAGGGTAAAGGATCAGCCCCAGCATTTT
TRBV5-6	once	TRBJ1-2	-	CASSPRNYGYTF	TGTGCCAGCAGCCCTCGAAACTATGGCTACACCTTC
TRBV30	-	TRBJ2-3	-	CGTDTQYF	TGTGGCACAGATACGCAGTATTTT
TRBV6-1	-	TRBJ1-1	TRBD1	CASKTDRGTVDFF	TGTGCCAGCAAAACCGACAGGGGAACGGTTGATTTCTTT
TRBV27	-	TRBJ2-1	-	CASSLDPRLDEQFF	TGTGCCAGCAGTTTAGACCCTAGGCTCGATGAGCAGTTCTTC
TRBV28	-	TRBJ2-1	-	CASKGTSQYNEQFF	TGTGCCTCCAAGGGGACATCACAATACAATGAGCAGTTCTTC
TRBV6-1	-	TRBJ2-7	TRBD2	CATRGGHYEQYF	TGTGCCACACGGGGGGGGCACTACGAGCAGTACTTC
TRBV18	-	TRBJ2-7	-	CASSPIKRSGVSEQYF	TGTGCCAGCTCACCAATAAAAAGATCCGGGGTCTCCGAGCAGTACTTC
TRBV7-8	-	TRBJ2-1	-	CASSQGLYNEQFF	TGTGCCAGCAGCCAGGGACTTTACAATGAGCAGTTCTTC
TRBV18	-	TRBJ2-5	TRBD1	CASSPTGEETQYF	TGTGCCAGCTCCCCGACAGGGGAAGAGACCCAGTACTTC
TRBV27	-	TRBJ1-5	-	CASSFLPAPEPQHF	TGTGCCAGCAGTTTTTTACCAGCTCCGGAGCCCCAGCATTTT
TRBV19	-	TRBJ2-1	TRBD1	CASSGGDRVYNEQFF	TGTGCCAGTAGTGGAGGGGACAGGGTCTACAATGAGCAGTTCTTC
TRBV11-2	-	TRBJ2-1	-	CASSLAGAHSYNEQFF	TGTGCCAGCAGCTTAGCCGGGGCCCACTCCTACAATGAGCAGTTCTTC
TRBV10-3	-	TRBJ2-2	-	CAASGTLNTGELFF	TGTGCCGCCTCCGGGACCCTGAACACCGGGGAGCTGTTTTTT
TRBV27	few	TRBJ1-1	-	CASSLGAEAFF	TGTGCCAGCAGTTTAGGAGCTGAAGCTTTCTTT
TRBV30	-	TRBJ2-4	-	CAWSVTRNGNIQYF	TGTGCCTGGAGTGTAACACGAAATGGGAACATTCAGTACTTC
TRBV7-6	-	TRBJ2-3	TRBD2	CASSLAVAGAGDTQYF	TGTGCCAGCAGCTTAGCTGTAGCGGGAGCCGGAGATACGCAGTATTTT
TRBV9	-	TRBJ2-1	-	CASSVVSGSYNEQFF	TGTGCCAGCAGCGTAGTGAGCGGCTCCTACAATGAGCAGTTCTTC
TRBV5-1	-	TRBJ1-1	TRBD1	CASSRTGGAMNTEAFF	TGCGCCAGCAGCAGGACAGGGGGGGCCATGAACACTGAAGCTTTCTTT
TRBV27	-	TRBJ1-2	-	CASSSTGGGYGYTF	TGTGCCAGCAGCTCGACCGGAGGGGGCTATGGCTACACCTTC
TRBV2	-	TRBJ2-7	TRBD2	CASSELAGVYEQYF	TGTGCCAGCAGTGAGCTAGCGGGAGTTTACGAGCAGTACTTC
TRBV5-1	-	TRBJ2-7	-	CASSLGELDEQYF	TGCGCCAGCAGCTTGGGTGAGCTGGACGAGCAGTACTTC
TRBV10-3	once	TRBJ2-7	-	CAIRGRDTNSYEQYF	TGTGCCATCAGGGGCCGGGACACCAACTCCTACGAGCAGTACTTC
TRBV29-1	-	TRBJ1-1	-	CSVAQTEAFF	TGCAGCGTTGCTCAGACTGAAGCTTTCTTT
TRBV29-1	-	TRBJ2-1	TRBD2	CSGLSGRAPYNEQFF	TGCAGCGGCCTTAGCGGGAGGGCCCCTTACAATGAGCAGTTCTTC
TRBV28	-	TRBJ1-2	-	CASGERGHLGYTF	TGTGCCAGCGGTGAAAGGGGACACTTAGGCTACACCTTC
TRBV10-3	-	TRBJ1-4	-	CAIRPRGDNEKLFF	TGTGCCATCAGACCCAGGGGTGATAATGAAAAACTGTTTTTT
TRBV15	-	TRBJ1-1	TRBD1	CATSRDSTEAFF	TGTGCCACCAGCCGGGACAGCACTGAAGCTTTCTTT
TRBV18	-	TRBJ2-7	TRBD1	CASSSGQGRYEQYF	TGTGCCAGCTCATCCGGACAGGGCCGGTACGAGCAGTACTTC
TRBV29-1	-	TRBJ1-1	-	CSVVRKMNTEAFF	TGCAGCGTTGTTCGGAAAATGAACACTGAAGCTTTCTTT
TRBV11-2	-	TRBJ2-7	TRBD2	CASSILAGGYEQYF	TGTGCCAGCAGCATCTTAGCGGGAGGGTACGAGCAGTACTTC
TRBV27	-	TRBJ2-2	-	CASSKYRAGTGELFF	TGTGCCAGCAGTAAATACAGGGCGGGCACCGGGGAGCTGTTTTTT
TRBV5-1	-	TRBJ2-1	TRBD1	CASSFGDRGQYYEQFF	TGCGCCAGCAGCTTTGGTGACAGGGGGCAATATTATGAGCAGTTCTTC
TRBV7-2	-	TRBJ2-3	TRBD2	CASTSSGRYTDTQYF	TGTGCCAGCACCTCTAGCGGGAGGTACACAGATACGCAGTATTTT
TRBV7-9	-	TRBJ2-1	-	CASSLKAGGSNEQFF	TGTGCCAGCAGCTTAAAGGCGGGCGGAAGCAATGAGCAGTTCTTC
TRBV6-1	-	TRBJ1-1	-	CASSMSSGAFF	TGTGCCAGCAGTATGTCCTCGGGAGCTTTCTTT
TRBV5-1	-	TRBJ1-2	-	CASSLEGIETNGYTF	TGCGCCAGCAGCTTGGAGGGAATAGAAACTAATGGCTACACCTTC
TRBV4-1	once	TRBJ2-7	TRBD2	CASSLGTSGNFYEQYF	TGCGCCAGCAGCCTGGGGACTAGCGGGAACTTCTACGAGCAGTACTTC
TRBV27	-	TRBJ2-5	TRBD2	CASSWLAGAETQYF	TGTGCCAGCAGTTGGCTAGCGGGAGCAGAGACCCAGTACTTC
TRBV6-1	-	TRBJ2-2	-	CASSGPLRAGELFF	TGTGCCAGCAGTGGTCCACTGAGGGCCGGGGAGCTGTTTTTT